This T cell receptor beta chain was identified during a study of tumor-infiltrating lymphocytes in primary liver carcinoma. Looking at the study overall: Patients, male and female, were 30 to 69 years old.

Germline lookup yields CDR1 SGHAT and CDR2 FQNNGV. The CDR3 runs 14 residues. A word on this clonotype: The target antigen is unknown. The germline gene is not matched at one end of the junction; a read error may be the cause.

Study-level results: Tumor tissue displayed a significantly greater top-250-clone fraction than blood (p = 0.039).

Starting material of roughly 0.45 ug total RNA yielded TCR beta cDNA via a constant-region primer. Libraries for TCR beta were built through three nested multiplex PCR rounds, which together made up a slightly modified ARM-PCR procedure. TRBV1-TRBV30 forward primers paired with a C-beta reverse primer drove the first two PCR rounds, about 10 cycles each. TCRdb analysed the multiplex PCR reads with MiXCR anew, one entry per CDR3 protein. The data hold over 95,000 distinct CDR3 sequences, with approximately 68% observed a single time. For each extraction, RNA and DNA were obtained together from 20-30 mg of unsorted bulk tissue. Surgeons treated the primary liver carcinoma of the patients by surgical resection.

This rearrangement joins TRBV11-2 to TRBJ2-3; 7 positions match TRBD1. This TCR came from a woman aged 60 to 75 with primary liver carcinoma and hepatitis B virus infection. The sequencing input was liver tumor tissue from sampling region 5. The subset was: tumor region T5, tumor centre. CDR3 sequence: CASSLDREIDMQYF. CDR3 DNA sequence: TGTGCTAGTAGCTTAGACAGGGAGATCGATATGCAGTATTTT.